Shown below are 27 T cell receptor beta chains from a single sample sequenced in a study of cytomegalovirus exposure and HLA in healthy donors. 13 Jbeta primers and 60 Vbeta primers were used for the PCR. TCRdb's copy holds only in-frame clones and misses some; the assay was immunoSEQ multiplex PCR. In the table there are over 150,000 clones, around 90% of which are singletons. The sequenced sample was PBMCs. These receptor sequences come from a woman aged 30 to 39 in good health and CMV-seronegative.

Remarks on this clone: The identical CDR3 is also encoded by other nucleotide sequences in the sample. The rearrangement joins TRBV28 to TRBJ1-1; D remains ambiguous. With 10 bases removed from V and 2 bases from J, the gap between germline ends came to 11 bases. CDR1 MDHEN and CDR2 SYDVKM come from the germline V gene. The CDR3 has 12 amino acids. CDR3 sequence: CATAPGNTEAFF. The DNA for the CDR3 is TGTGCCACCGCGCCGGGAAACACTGAAGCTTTCTTT. Filled out from reference TRBV28 and TRBJ1-1, the complete variable domain reads DVKVTQSSRYLVKRTGEKVFLECVQDMDHENMFWYRQDPGLGLRLIYFSYDVKMKEKGDIPEGYSVSREKKERFSLILESASTNQTSMYLCATAPGNTEAFFGQGTRLTVV.

This clone appeared a few times. V gene TRBV6-1 combines with J gene TRBJ2-3; D may be TRBD2 (7 bases). The CDR3 extends over 17 amino acids. The germline V and J ends were trimmed by 4 bases and 5 bases, with 22 bases remaining between them. Germline V gene lookup returns CDR1 MNHNS and CDR2 SASEGT. CDR3 in amino acids: CASSADSGGAGRDTQYF. The CDR3 DNA is TGTGCCAGCAGTGCGGACTCTGGGGGGGCCGGGAGAGATACGCAGTATTTT.

The J gene is TRBJ1-2, the V gene TRBV4-1, with TRBD1 identical over 7 bases. CDR3 length equals 14 residues. The junction had 4 bases not matched to a gene; V was cut back by 3 bases and J by 3 bases. Germline V gives CDR1 MGHRA, CDR2 YSYEKL. DNA for the CDR3: TGCGCCAGCAGCCACCTAGGGGGCGACTATGGCTACACCTTC. This encodes CASSHLGGDYGYTF.

This clone has just one count. This chain joins TRBV20-1 and TRBJ2-3, with D unresolved. Trimming removed 7 bases from V and 2 bases from J, with 4 bases in between. In germline, CDR1 is DFQATT, CDR2 SNEGSKA (reference sequence). CDR3 size: 10 residues. CDR3 nucleotides: TGCAGTGTCCACACAGATACGCAGTATTTT. Encoded protein: CSVHTDTQYF.

This chain links TRBV19 with TRBJ1-1; tentative D call: TRBD1 (5 bases). The germline gives CDR1 LNHDA, CDR2 SQIVND (reference sequence). The length of the CDR3 is 12 residues. The V and J ends lost 4 bases and 7 bases respectively, with 10 bases between them. Here the CDR3 DNA reads TGTGCCAGTAGTAGCCCAGGGCTTGAAGCTTTCTTT. It codes for CASSSPGLEAFF.

This chain links TRBV13 with TRBJ2-7; 8 bases align to TRBD2. V shed 1 base, J shed 5 bases, and the junction held 7 bases outside the gene matches. Germline V lookup: CDR1 PRHDT, CDR2 FYEKMQ (reference sequence). CDR3 size: 15 residues. For the CDR3, the DNA is TGTGCCAGCAGCTTAGAGGTGGGACTAGTCCACGAGCAGTACTTC. As protein: CASSLEVGLVHEQYF.

CDR3 coding DNA: TGTGCCAGCAGCTCCTCTGCGGGAGCGTCCTACGAGCAGTACTTC. Protein product: CASSSSAGASYEQYF. J is TRBJ2-7 and V is TRBV7-6; the match to TRBD2 covers 7 bases. The germline CDR1 and CDR2 sequences are SGHVS and FNYEAQ. The ends lost 4 bases at V and 1 base at J; junction bases unmatched: 7. The CDR3 has 15 residues. The variable domain in full, with the rest retrieved from reference TRBV7-6 and TRBJ2-7, is GAGVSQSPRYKVTKRGQDVALRCDPISGHVSLYWYRQALGQGPEFLTYFNYEAQQDKSGLPNDRFSAERPEGSISTLTIQRTEQRDSAMYRCASSSSAGASYEQYFGPGTRLTVT.

The chain couples TRBV5-1 to TRBJ2-7, with 7 bases matching TRBD1. The ends lost 2 bases at V and 6 bases at J; junction bases unmatched: 2. The CDR3 runs to 12 residues. CDR1 is SGHRS, CDR2 YFSETQ, per germline. Written as DNA, the CDR3 is TGCGCCAGCAGCTTACAGGGGTCCGAGCAGTACTTC. Its translation: CASSLQGSEQYF.

This chain links TRBV6-5 with TRBJ2-1, with a possible D match to TRBD2 (5 bases). V shed 3 bases and J shed 3 bases, with 9 bases lying between them. The CDR3 runs 14 residues. From germline, CDR1 is MNHEY and CDR2 SVGAGI. Written as DNA, the CDR3 is TGTGCCAGCAGTTATCTGGGGAGCTACAATGAGCAGTTCTTC. The encoded protein is CASSYLGSYNEQFF.

In nucleotides, the CDR3 is TGCGCCAGCAGCTTGGAACAGGGCAAACTGTTTTTT. Encoded protein: CASSLEQGKLFF. The chain recombines TRBV5-1 with TRBJ1-4, with D perhaps matching TRBD1 (6 bases). Germline V lookup: CDR1 SGHRS, CDR2 YFSETQ. There are 12 residues in the CDR3. Trimming left V 0 bases short and J 11 bases short, with 8 bases between.

V is TRBV29-1 and J is TRBJ2-1, with D possibly matching TRBD1 (6 bases). From germline, CDR1 is SQVTM and CDR2 ANQGSEA. V lost 7 bases and J 7 bases, leaving 17 bases between the germline ends. CDR3 length equals 13 residues. The CDR3, as DNA: TGCAGCGCCGACCGGGACATTGGTAATGAGCAGTTCTTC. It codes for CSADRDIGNEQFF.

The chain employs TRBV2 and TRBJ2-3; D not resolved. The CDR3 consists of 12 residues. Trimming removed 6 bases at V and 5 bases at J, with 9 bases between. From germline, CDR1 is SNHLY and CDR2 FYNNEI. CDR3 amino acids: CASRISRDTQYF. The CDR3 DNA sequence: TGTGCCAGCAGGATTTCTAGAGATACGCAGTATTTT. The variable domain in full, completed from reference TRBV2 and TRBJ2-3, reads EPEVTQTPSHQVTQMGQEVILRCVPISNHLYFYWYRQILGQKVEFLVSFYNNEISEKSEIFDDQFSVERPDGSNFTLKIRSTKLEDSAMYFCASRISRDTQYFGPGTRLTVL.

The chain is built from TRBV4-1 and TRBJ1-6; the D gene is possibly TRBD1 (6 bases). This CDR3 has 17 amino acids. The germline gives CDR1 MGHRA, CDR2 YSYEKL. V lost 0 bases, J lost 6 bases, and 15 bases lay in between. For the CDR3, the DNA is TGCGCCAGCAGCCAAGATTGGGGAGACAGGCTTAATTCACCCCTCCACTTT. Translated: CASSQDWGDRLNSPLHF.

The V gene is TRBV6-5, the J gene TRBJ2-1; D call uncertain. The CDR3 consists of 14 residues. Germline V CDR1 and CDR2: MNHEY, SVGAGI. Trimming stripped 5 bases from V and 7 bases from J, with 15 bases between. The CDR3 region is CASSPRTPQNEQFF. CDR3 coding DNA: TGTGCCAGCAGTCCCCGAACCCCACAGAATGAGCAGTTCTTC.

CDR3 DNA sequence: TGTGCCATCAGTGGAGCGGCGGGGGGGATGTATACGCAGTATTTT. Translated, it gives CAISGAAGGMYTQYF. The chain employs TRBV10-3 and TRBJ2-3; 9 bases are shared with TRBD2. With 4 bases clipped from V and 7 bases from J, the junction kept 9 bases outside the gene matches. CDR1 is ENHRY, CDR2 SYGVKD, per germline. CDR3 length: 15 residues.

V is TRBV7-9 and J is TRBJ1-4; TRBD1 might be the D (6 bases). CDR3 length equals 15 residues. Germline lookup yields CDR1 SEHNR and CDR2 FQNEAQ (reference sequence). Trimming took off 2 bases at V and 3 bases at J, with 10 bases between the two ends. The CDR3 loop is CASSLRGQPNEKLFF. As DNA, the CDR3 is TGTGCCAGCAGCTTAAGAGGACAGCCTAATGAAAAACTGTTTTTT. Full variable domain (rest looked up from reference TRBV7-9 and TRBJ1-4): DTGVSQNPRHKITKRGQNVTFRCDPISEHNRLYWYRQTLGQGPEFLTYFQNEAQLEKSRLLSDRFSAERPKGSFSTLEIQRTEQGDSAMYLCASSLRGQPNEKLFFGSGTQLSVL.

This CDR3 is CASSQDLAGQGRVDTIYF. CDR3 bases: TGCGCCAGCAGCCAAGATCTGGCGGGACAGGGGAGGGTGGACACCATATATTTT. This chain joins TRBV4-3 and TRBJ1-3; 10 nucleotides align to TRBD1. The germline V gene has CDR1 LGHNA and CDR2 YSLEER. The CDR3 is 18 amino acids. The trim removed 0 bases at V and 8 bases at J, leaving 13 bases unmatched.

The CDR3 sequence is CASSPGVGVVDYEQYF. The CDR3 nucleotides read TGCGCCAGCAGCCCGGGGGTGGGGGTAGTTGACTACGAGCAGTACTTC. The chain couples TRBV5-1 to TRBJ2-7, with D possibly matching TRBD2 (6 bases). The CDR3 covers 16 residues. Germline values: CDR1 SGHRS, CDR2 YFSETQ. V lost 4 bases and J 3 bases, leaving 20 bases between the germline ends.

The chain joins TRBV6-5 to TRBJ1-5; a weak D match, TRBD1 (5 bases). The CDR3 is made up of 15 amino acids. With 6 bases removed from V and 0 bases from J, the gap between germline ends came to 12 bases. The V gene's germline CDR1 is MNHEY and CDR2 SVGAGI. As DNA, the CDR3 is TGTGCCAGCAGGTTAGACAGATATAGCAATCAGCCCCAGCATTTT. Protein sequence: CASRLDRYSNQPQHF.

This clone was seen a single time. The CDR3 DNA follows: TGTGCCAGCAGTGAAGGAGGGCCGGACGAGCAGTACTTC. This translates into CASSEGGPDEQYF. J is TRBJ2-5 and V is TRBV6-1; D might be TRBD2 (5 bases). The J call could be wrong; TRBJ2-7 is a better fit for the DNA end. CDR3 length equals 13 residues. The V gene's germline CDR1 is MNHNS and CDR2 SASEGT.

V and J are TRBV29-1 and TRBJ2-3, with 7 bases lining up with TRBD2. J gave up 0 bases and V 4 bases, and 13 bases lay outside the gene matches. The CDR3 is 17 amino acids. From germline, CDR1 is SQVTM and CDR2 ANQGSEA. The CDR3 sequence: CSVAGSLARTSTDTQYF. Written as DNA, the CDR3 is TGCAGCGTTGCTGGTTCACTAGCGCGAACTAGCACAGATACGCAGTATTTT.

V is TRBV4-3 and J is TRBJ2-7, with a tentative D call TRBD2 (6 bases). The V gene lost 1 base and the J gene lost 5 bases, with 12 bases spanning the gap. The CDR3 has 14 residues. Germline V gene sequence: CDR1 LGHNA, CDR2 YSLEER. In DNA, the CDR3 is TGCGCCAGCAGCCAAGGGGTCGGCGGGAACGAGCAGTACTTC. Its translation is CASSQGVGGNEQYF.

The chain carries TRBV4-3 and TRBJ1-3; D gene uncertain. CDR1 LGHNA and CDR2 YSLEER come from the germline V gene. Deletions cut 0 bases from V and 0 bases from J, with 6 bases between. CDR3 length: 15 residues. The CDR3 sequence is CASSQDKSSGNTIYF. CDR3 bases: TGCGCCAGCAGCCAAGATAAGAGCTCTGGAAACACCATATATTTT.

The J gene is TRBJ2-1, the V gene TRBV2; TRBD2 matches at 9 bases. Looked up from germline, CDR1 is SNHLY and CDR2 is FYNNEI. This CDR3 has 16 residues. The V gene end was trimmed by 4 bases and the J gene end by 8 bases; junction bases not matched to a gene: 12. CDR3 sequence reads: CASSGHAGGPFDEQFF. CDR3 coding DNA: TGTGCCAGCAGTGGCCATGCGGGGGGGCCTTTCGATGAGCAGTTCTTC.

This clone came up once. This sample includes further DNA sequences coding for the same CDR3. V is TRBV9 and J is TRBJ1-5, with D perhaps TRBD1 (6 bases). CDR1 and CDR2 from the germline V gene are SGDLS and YYNGEE. Trimming stripped 1 base from V and 4 bases from J, with 6 bases between. This CDR3 comprises 13 residues. This chain's CDR3 is CASSVRGNQPQHF. In DNA form, the CDR3 reads TGTGCCAGCAGCGTAAGGGGGAATCAGCCCCAGCATTTT.

DNA for the CDR3: TGCGCCAGCAGTGAGTATCGCAGGTTGGACTATGGCTACACCTTC. This translates into CASSEYRRLDYGYTF. The chain recombines TRBV10-1 with TRBJ1-2; no reliable D call. The length of the CDR3 is 15 residues. V gave up 1 base and J gave up 3 bases, with 12 bases separating them. CDR1 and CDR2 from the germline V gene are WNHNN and SYGVQD (reference sequence).

The count of this clone is one. The J gene is TRBJ2-5, the V gene TRBV5-8, with D maybe TRBD2 (6 bases). The V gene lost 0 bases and the J gene lost 5 bases, with 14 bases spanning the gap. The CDR3 length is 15 residues. The germline V gene has CDR1 SGHTS and CDR2 YDEGEE. CDR3 sequence: CASSLGGLRSETQYF. The DNA for the CDR3 is TGTGCCAGCAGCTTGGGGGGACTGAGGTCGGAGACCCAGTACTTC.